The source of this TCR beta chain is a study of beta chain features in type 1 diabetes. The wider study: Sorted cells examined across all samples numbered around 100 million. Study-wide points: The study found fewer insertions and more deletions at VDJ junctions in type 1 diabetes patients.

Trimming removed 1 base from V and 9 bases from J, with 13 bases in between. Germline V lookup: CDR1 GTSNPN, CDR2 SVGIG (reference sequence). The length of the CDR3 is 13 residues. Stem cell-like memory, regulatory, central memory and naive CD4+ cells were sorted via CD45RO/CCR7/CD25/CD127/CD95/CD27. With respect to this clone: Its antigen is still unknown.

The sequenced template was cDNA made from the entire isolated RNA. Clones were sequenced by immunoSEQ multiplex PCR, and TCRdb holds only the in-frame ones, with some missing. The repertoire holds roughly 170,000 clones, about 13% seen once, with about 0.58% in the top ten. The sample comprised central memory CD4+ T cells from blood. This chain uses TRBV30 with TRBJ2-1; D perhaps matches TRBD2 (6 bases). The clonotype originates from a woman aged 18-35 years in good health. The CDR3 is CAWSGRRGGEQFF. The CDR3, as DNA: TGTGCCTGGAGTGGACGGAGGGGTGGTGAGCAGTTCTTC.